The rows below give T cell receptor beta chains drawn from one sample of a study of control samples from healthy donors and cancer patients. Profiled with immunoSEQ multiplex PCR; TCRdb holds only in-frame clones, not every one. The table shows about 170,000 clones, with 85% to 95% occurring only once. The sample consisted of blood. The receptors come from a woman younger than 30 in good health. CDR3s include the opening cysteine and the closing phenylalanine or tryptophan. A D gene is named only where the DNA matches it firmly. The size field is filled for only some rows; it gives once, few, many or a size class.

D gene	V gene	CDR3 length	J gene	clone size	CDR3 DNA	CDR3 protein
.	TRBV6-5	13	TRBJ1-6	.	TGTGCCAGCAGTTACGGGTCGGGTTCACCCCTCCACTTT	CASSYGSGSPLHF
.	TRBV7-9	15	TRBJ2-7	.	TGTGCCAGCAGCTTATGGCGACAGGAAGATTACGAGCAGTACTTC	CASSLWRQEDYEQYF
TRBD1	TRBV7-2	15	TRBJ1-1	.	TGTGCCAGCACCAGGGACAGATTAATGAACACTGAAGCTTTCTTT	CASTRDRLMNTEAFF
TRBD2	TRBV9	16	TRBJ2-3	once	TGTGCCAGCAGCGCCAGAGCGGGAGGTATCACAGATACGCAGTATTTT	CASSARAGGITDTQYF
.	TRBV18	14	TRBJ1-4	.	TGTGCCAGCTCAGCGGCGCCAACTAATGAAAAACTGTTTTTT	CASSAAPTNEKLFF
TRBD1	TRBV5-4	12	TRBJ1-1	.	TGTGCCAGCAGCTTGGACAGGGGCGAAGCTTTCTTT	CASSLDRGEAFF
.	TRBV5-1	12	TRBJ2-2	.	TGCGCCAGCAGCGGAAACGGCGGGGAGCTGTTTTTT	CASSGNGGELFF
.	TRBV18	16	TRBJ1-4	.	TGTGCCAGCTCACCACGGACAGTTAGGGTTAATGAAAAACTGTTTTTT	CASSPRTVRVNEKLFF
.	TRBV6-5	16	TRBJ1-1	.	TGTGCCAGCAGTTACTCGATGACAGCATTGAACACTGAAGCTTTCTTT	CASSYSMTALNTEAFF
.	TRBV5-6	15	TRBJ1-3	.	TGTGCCAGCAGCTTCACGTCCTCCGATACGGGGACCGCTCGATTT	CASSFTSSDTGTARF
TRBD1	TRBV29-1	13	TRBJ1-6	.	TGCAGCGCGAGGACAGGGGGAAATTCACCCCTCCACTTT	CSARTGGNSPLHF
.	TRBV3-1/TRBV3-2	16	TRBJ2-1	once	TGTGCCAGCAGCCAAGATCTCCGCCCCGCCTACAATGAGCAGTTCTTC	CASSQDLRPAYNEQFF
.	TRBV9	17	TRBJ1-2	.	TGTGCCAGCAGCGCCAGGGTAAAGTCTTCTGGGAACTATGGCTACACCTTC	CASSARVKSSGNYGYTF
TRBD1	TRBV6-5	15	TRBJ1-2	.	TGTGCCAGCAGGACGCGACAGGGGGCGAACTATGGCTACACCTTC	CASRTRQGANYGYTF
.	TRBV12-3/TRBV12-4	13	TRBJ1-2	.	TGTGCCAGCACCGAAAGGTCTAACTATGGCTACACCTTC	CASTERSNYGYTF
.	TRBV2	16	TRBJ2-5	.	TGTGCCAGCAGTGATGGGGTTTGGTACAGCCAAGAGACCCAGTACTTC	CASSDGVWYSQETQYF
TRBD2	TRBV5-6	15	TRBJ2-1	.	TGTGCCAGCAGCTTAACCCGACTAGCCACCGATGAGCAGTTCTTC	CASSLTRLATDEQFF
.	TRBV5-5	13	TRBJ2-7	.	TGTGCCAGCAGCTCGGGACGGCCCTACGAGCAGTACTTC	CASSSGRPYEQYF
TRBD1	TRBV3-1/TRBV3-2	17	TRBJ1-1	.	TGTGCCAGCAGCCAAGGCCTCCGGACAGGGGGCTCGACTGAAGCTTTCTTT	CASSQGLRTGGSTEAFF
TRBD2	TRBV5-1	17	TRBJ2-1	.	TGCGCCAGCAGCTTGGTAACTAGCGGAGCTGGGGACAATGAGCAGTTCTTC	CASSLVTSGAGDNEQFF
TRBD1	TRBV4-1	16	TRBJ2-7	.	TGCGCCAGCAGCCAAGATCAAGGGACAGGAACCTACGAGCAGTACTTC	CASSQDQGTGTYEQYF
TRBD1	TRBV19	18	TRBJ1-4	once	TGTGCCAGCGGACCCCGTAGACAGGGGGTGACAACTAATGAAAAACTGTTTTTT	CASGPRRQGVTTNEKLFF
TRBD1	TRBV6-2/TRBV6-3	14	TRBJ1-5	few	TGTGCCAGCAGTAGAGGGACAGGGGATCAGCCCCAGCATTTT	CASSRGTGDQPQHF
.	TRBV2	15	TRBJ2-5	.	TGTGCCAGCAGTGAAGGATCTGGGACGGGGGAGACCCAGTACTTC	CASSEGSGTGETQYF
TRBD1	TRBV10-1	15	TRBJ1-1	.	TGCGCCAGCAGTGGAGAGGGGGCGGGAAACACTGAAGCTTTCTTT	CASSGEGAGNTEAFF
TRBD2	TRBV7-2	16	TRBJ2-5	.	TGTGCCAGCAGCTCGGGACTAGCGGGGGGGCAAGAGACCCAGTACTTC	CASSSGLAGGQETQYF
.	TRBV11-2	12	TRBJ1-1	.	TGTGCCAGCAGCTTTACCTACACTGAAGCTTTCTTT	CASSFTYTEAFF
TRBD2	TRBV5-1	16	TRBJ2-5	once	TGCGCCAGCAGCAACCCAATCCTGGGAGGGTACGAGACCCAGTACTTC	CASSNPILGGYETQYF
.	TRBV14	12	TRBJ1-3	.	TGTGCCAGCAGCCAAGGCGGAAACACCATATATTTT	CASSQGGNTIYF
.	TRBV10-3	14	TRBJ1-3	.	TGTGCCCTGCGGCTGGACAACTCTGGAAACACCATATATTTT	CALRLDNSGNTIYF
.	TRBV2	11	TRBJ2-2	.	TGTGCCAGCAGGTACAGCGGGGAGCTGTTTTTT	CASRYSGELFF
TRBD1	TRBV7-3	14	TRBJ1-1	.	TGTGCCAGCAGCCGAGGGGGCAGGAACACTGAAGCTTTCTTT	CASSRGGRNTEAFF
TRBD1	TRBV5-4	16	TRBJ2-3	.	TGTGCCAGCAGCACCTTTCCGACAGGGGTAACAGATACGCAGTATTTT	CASSTFPTGVTDTQYF
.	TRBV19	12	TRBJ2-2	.	TGTGCCAGTAGTATCAGGGCCGGGGAGCTGTTTTTT	CASSIRAGELFF
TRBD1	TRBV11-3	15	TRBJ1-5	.	TGTGCCAGCAGCTCCACCCGACAGGGCACTCAGCCCCAGCATTTT	CASSSTRQGTQPQHF
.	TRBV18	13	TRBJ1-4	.	TGTGCCAGCTCACCTCAGGGGTCGGAAAAACTGTTTTTT	CASSPQGSEKLFF
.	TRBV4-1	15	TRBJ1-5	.	TGCGCCAGCAGCCAGGCTCTACCCTTGGATCAGCCCCAGCATTTT	CASSQALPLDQPQHF
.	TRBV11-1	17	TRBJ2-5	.	TGTGCCAGCAGCTTAGCCTACGAACCCGGGCCTCTGAAGACCCAGTACTTC	CASSLAYEPGPLKTQYF
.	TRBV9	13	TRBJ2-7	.	TGTGCCAGCAGCGTCGACCAGGCCTACGAGCAGTACTTC	CASSVDQAYEQYF
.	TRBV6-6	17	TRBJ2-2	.	TGTGCCAGCAATCGAAGGTTACCGGGACAAAACACCGGGGAGCTGTTTTTT	CASNRRLPGQNTGELFF
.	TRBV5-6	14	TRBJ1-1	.	TGTGCCAGCACCCGAGGGCTTCGTGGGACTGAAGCTTTCTTT	CASTRGLRGTEAFF
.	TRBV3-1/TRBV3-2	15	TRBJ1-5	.	TGTGCCAGCAGCGATTTTGGTAACGGCAATCAGCCCCAGCATTTT	CASSDFGNGNQPQHF